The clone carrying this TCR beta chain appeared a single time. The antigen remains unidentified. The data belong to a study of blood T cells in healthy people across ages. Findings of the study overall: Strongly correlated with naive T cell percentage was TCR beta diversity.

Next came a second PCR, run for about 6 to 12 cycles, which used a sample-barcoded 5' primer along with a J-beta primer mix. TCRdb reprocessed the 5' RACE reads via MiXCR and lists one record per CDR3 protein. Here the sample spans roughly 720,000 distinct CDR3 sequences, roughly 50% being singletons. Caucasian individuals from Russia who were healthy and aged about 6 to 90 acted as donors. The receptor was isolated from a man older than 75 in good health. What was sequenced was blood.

In nucleotides, the CDR3 is TGTGCCAGCAGACCCCCCGTTAGCGGGACTTCCTACGAGCAGTACTTC. Translated: CASRPPVSGTSYEQYF. The rearrangement joins TRBV25-1 to TRBJ2-7, with TRBD2 identical over 8 bases. Trimming removed 6 bases from V and 1 base from J; junction bases left unmatched: 11. Germline V gene sequence: CDR1 MGHDK, CDR2 SYGVNS. CDR3 length: 16 amino acids.